This T cell receptor (beta chain) originates from a study of shared clonotypes between healthy human individuals. Naive CD8 cells were CD45RO-negative, positively selected for CCR7, excluding terminally differentiated effector memory CD45RA+ cells. The sample holds one count of this clone. What it binds is unknown. Study-wide findings and caveats: Represented diversity (both genetic and exposure-history) was limited by the small number of donors. Sorted-subset samples were not fully sequenced, rarefaction indicated.

The germline gives CDR1 MNHNS, CDR2 SASEGT. Trimming at V came to 4 bases and at J to 4 bases, leaving 11 bases not matched to a gene. The CDR3 sequence is 16 residues long. Deep-level running was used for the assay. The assay was immunoSEQ multiplex PCR, and TCRdb's table has in-frame clones only and misses some. There are 2 million or so clones in the sample; 85% to 95% occur only once, and more than 0.95% lies in the top ten. The sequencing input was naive CD8+ T cells sorted from blood. The rearrangement joins TRBV6-1 to TRBJ2-7; TRBD1 aligns across 9 bases. The receptor comes from a man younger than 30 in good health. DNA for the CDR3: TGTGCCAGCAGTGTGAATTATGGGACAGGGAGGTACGAGCAGTACTTC. This translates into CASSVNYGTGRYEQYF.